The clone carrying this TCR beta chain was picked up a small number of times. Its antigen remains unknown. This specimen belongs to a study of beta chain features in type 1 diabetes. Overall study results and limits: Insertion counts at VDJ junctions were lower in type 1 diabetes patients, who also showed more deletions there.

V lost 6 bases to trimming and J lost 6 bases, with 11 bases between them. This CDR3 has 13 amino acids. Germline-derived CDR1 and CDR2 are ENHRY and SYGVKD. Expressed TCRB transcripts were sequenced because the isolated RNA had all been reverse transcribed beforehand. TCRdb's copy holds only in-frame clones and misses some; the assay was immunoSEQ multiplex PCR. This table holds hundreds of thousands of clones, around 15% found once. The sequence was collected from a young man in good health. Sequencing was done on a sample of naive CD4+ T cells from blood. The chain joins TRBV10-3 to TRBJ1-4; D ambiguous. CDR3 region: CAISVIVHEKLFF. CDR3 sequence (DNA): TGTGCCATCAGCGTGATAGTGCATGAAAAACTGTTTTTT.